This T cell receptor beta chain was found in a study of blood T cell repertoires in COVID-19. Turning to the study itself: Some COVID-19 samples were acute and others convalescent; all came from the United States, Italy and Spain. Nucleic acid was either cDNA or gDNA, and it came from T cells, B-cell-depleted T cells, or PBMCs.

In the study's own analysis: Nucleated cell counts were estimated from reference gene primer amplification. Sequencing was performed with immunoSEQ multiplex PCR; in TCRdb, only in-frame clones are kept and a portion is missing. The DNA gave D and trimming, while V, J and clone size come from that table. There are about 310,000 clones in the sample; around nine tenths occur only once, and over 1% lies in the top ten. Trimming left V 3 bases short and J 2 bases short, with 12 bases between. CDR1 and CDR2 from the germline V gene are SEHNR and FQNEAQ (reference sequence). This CDR3 region has 15 residues.

The sequenced sample was peripheral blood. The V and J genes are TRBV7-9 and TRBJ2-3; maybe TRBD2 (5 bases). The origin of this receptor is an older man with acute or convalescent COVID-19. CDR3 region: CASSFPTGYTDTQYF. The CDR3 DNA follows: TGTGCCAGCAGCTTCCCGACGGGATACACAGATACGCAGTATTTT.